What follows are 3 T cell receptor beta chains derived from one specimen sequenced in a study of blood T cell repertoires in COVID-19. This table comes from immunoSEQ multiplex PCR, and its TCRdb copy is limited to in-frame clones, with some not included. The sample includes roughly 140,000 clones, 70% to 90% of them seen just once. Sequenced: peripheral blood. The receptors were sampled from a woman aged 40-49 years with active or convalescent COVID-19.

The chain uses TRBV29-1 and TRBJ1-2; D gene uncertain. Between the trimmed V and J ends, which lost 4 bases and 4 bases, there was a span of 13 bases. Per germline, CDR1 SQVTM and CDR2 ANQGSEA. The CDR3 is 13 residues long. The CDR3 sequence is CSVARRKLYGYTF. CDR3 in DNA: TGCAGCGTTGCTAGACGGAAGCTCTATGGCTACACCTTC.

The sample holds a few counts of this clone. V gene TRBV4-3 combines with J gene TRBJ2-2, with D possibly matching TRBD2 (5 bases). V was trimmed by 1 base and J by 7 bases, leaving 16 bases between them. The germline CDR1 and CDR2 sequences are LGHNA and YSLEER. CDR3 size: 16 residues. CDR3 region: CASSQARLRGIGELFF. Here the CDR3 DNA reads TGCGCCAGCAGCCAAGCCCGGCTGAGAGGGATCGGGGAGCTGTTTTTT.

This chain links TRBV28 with TRBJ2-1; 10 bases are a match to TRBD1. Losses at the gene ends were 5 bases for V and 11 bases for J; bases not matched to a gene: 12. Germline V CDR1 and CDR2: MDHEN, SYDVKM. The CDR3 covers 15 residues. The CDR3 reads CASSPPTTDRGKQFF. As DNA, the CDR3 is TGTGCCAGCAGTCCTCCGACTACGGACAGGGGGAAGCAGTTCTTC.